This entry describes one T cell receptor (beta chain). The CDR3 runs 17 residues. The V segment lost 7 bases and the J segment 6 bases; nucleotides outside the gene matches: 14. The V gene's germline CDR1 is SGHAT and CDR2 FQNNGV. This sample is drawn from a study of regulatory T cells in long-lasting Graves disease. In the study overall: Persistent Graves' disease required over 5 years of antithyroid drugs and positive TSH receptor antibodies.

According to the study, TCR beta libraries were built with iRepertoire HTBI primers and CDR3-region Arm-PCR. Each CDR3 protein gets one entry after TCRdb re-called the multiplex PCR reads with MiXCR. The profile shows roughly 360,000 distinct CDR3 sequences, roughly 24% of them singletons. Time point specified: persistent/refractory GD, antithyroid drugs over 5 years with positive TRAb. RNA isolated from PBMCs was used to make the TCR library. A blood draw put approximately 9 milliliters of peripheral blood into EDTA tubes. This specimen consisted of peripheral blood mononuclear cells (PBMCs), obtained when the disease was refractory, from a patient treated with antithyroid drugs. This TCR derives from a woman aged 40 to 55 with Graves disease. V and J are TRBV11-2 and TRBJ2-7; 14 positions agree with TRBD2. The DNA for the CDR3 is TGTGCCAGCATCGCGGGACTAGCGGGGGAGGGGGGTTCCGAGCAGTACTTC. As protein: CASIAGLAGEGGSEQYF.